This T cell receptor (beta chain) appears in the sequencing data of a study of vaccination and CD4 T cells after COVID-19. A remark on this clonotype: Antigen specificity is unknown.

Scientists ran DNA taken from cultured CD4+ T cells through the Oncomine TCR Beta short-read assay for sequencing. Scientists extracted genomic DNA from CD4+ T cells grown in culture. TCRdb itself ran the PCR reads through MiXCR, one entry per CDR3 protein. The sample has about 17,000 distinct CDR3 sequences, roughly 44% seen once. Germline CDR1 reads SGHTA; CDR2 reads FQGNSA. The CDR3 extends over 13 amino acids. With 7 bases removed from V and 0 bases from J, the gap between germline ends came to 7 bases. Time point here: late sampling 161 to 241 days after vaccination in a few convalescent patients. The treatment here: approximately nine-day PBMC culture with coronavirus spike peptide pools or control peptides (ViraFEST assay). ViraFEST expanded antigen-specific T cells with peptide pools, then sequenced TCRs. Fresh IL-2 medium was used to replace half of the medium on days 3 and 7.

The sequence was obtained from a human donor who had recovered from COVID-19. J is TRBJ2-1 and V is TRBV7-2; D is ambiguous. Sequencing was performed on CD4+ T cells from blood, cultured in vitro, taken about 7 months after SARS-CoV-2 vaccination. The CDR3 is CASTLDSYNEQFF. CDR3 nucleotides: TGTGCCAGCACTCTAGACTCCTACAATGAGCAGTTCTTC. Complete variable domain (other parts from reference TRBV7-2 and TRBJ2-1): GAGVSQSPSNKVTEKGKDVELRCDPISGHTALYWYRQSLGQGLEFLIYFQGNSAPDKSGLPSDRFSAERTGGSVSTLTIQRTQQEDSAVYLCASTLDSYNEQFFGPGTRLTVL.